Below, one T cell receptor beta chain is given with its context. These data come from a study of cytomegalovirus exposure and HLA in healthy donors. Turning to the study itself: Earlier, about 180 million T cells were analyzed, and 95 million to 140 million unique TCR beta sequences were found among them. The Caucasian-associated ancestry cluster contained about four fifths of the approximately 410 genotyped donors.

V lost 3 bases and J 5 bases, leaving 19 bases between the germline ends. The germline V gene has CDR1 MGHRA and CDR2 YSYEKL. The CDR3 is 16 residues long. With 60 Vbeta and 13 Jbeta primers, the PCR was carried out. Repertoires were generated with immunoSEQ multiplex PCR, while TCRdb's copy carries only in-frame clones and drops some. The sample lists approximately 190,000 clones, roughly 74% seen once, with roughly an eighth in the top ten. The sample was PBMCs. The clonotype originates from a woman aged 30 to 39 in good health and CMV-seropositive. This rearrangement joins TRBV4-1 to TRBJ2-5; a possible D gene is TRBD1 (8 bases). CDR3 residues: CASSQGTGQGGETQYF. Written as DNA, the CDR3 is TGCGCCAGCAGCCAGGGTACAGGACAGGGAGGGGAGACCCAGTACTTC.